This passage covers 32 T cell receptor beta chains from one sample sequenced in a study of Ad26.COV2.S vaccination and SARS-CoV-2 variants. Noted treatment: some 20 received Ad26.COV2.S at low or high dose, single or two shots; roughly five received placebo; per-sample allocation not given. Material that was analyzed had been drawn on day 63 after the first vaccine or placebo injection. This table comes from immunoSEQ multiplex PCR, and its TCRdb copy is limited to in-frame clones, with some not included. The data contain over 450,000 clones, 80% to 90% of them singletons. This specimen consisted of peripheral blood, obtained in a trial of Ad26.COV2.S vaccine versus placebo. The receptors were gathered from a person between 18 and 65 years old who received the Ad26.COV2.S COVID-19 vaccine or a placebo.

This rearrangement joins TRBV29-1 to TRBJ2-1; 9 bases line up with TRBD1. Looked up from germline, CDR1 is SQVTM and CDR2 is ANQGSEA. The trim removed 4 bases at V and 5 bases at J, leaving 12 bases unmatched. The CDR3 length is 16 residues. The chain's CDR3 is CSVAKTGTGSDNEQFF. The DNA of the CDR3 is TGCAGCGTTGCCAAGACCGGGACAGGGTCCGACAATGAGCAGTTCTTC.

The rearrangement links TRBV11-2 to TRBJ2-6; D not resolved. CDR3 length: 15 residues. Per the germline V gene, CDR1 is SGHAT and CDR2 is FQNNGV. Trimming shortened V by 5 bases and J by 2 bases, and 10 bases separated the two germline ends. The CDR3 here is CASSPTQTGANVLTF. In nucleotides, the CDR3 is TGTGCCAGCAGCCCTACTCAGACTGGGGCCAACGTCCTGACTTTC.

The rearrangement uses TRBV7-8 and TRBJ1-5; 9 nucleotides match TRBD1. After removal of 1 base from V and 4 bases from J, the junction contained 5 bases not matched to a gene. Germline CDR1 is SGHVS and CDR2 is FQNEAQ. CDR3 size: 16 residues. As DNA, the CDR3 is TGTGCCAGCAGCTTAGGATCGACAGGGGGGAATCAGCCCCAGCATTTT. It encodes CASSLGSTGGNQPQHF.

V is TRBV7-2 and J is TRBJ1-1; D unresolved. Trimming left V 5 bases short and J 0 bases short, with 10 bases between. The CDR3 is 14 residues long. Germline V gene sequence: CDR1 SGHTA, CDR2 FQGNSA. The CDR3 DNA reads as TGTGCCAGCAGCGGCCGGGCCCTGAACACTGAAGCTTTCTTT. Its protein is CASSGRALNTEAFF.

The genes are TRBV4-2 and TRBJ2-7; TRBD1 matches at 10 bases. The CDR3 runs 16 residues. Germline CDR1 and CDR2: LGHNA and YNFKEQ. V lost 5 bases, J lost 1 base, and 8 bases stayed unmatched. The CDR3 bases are TGTGCCAGCAGCTACCTGGGGACAGGGGTTTCCTACGAGCAGTACTTC. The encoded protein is CASSYLGTGVSYEQYF.

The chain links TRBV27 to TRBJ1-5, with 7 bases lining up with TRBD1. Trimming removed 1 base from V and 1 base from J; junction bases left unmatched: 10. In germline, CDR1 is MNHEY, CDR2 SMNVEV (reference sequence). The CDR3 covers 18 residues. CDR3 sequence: CASSLYGQGVGSNQPQHF. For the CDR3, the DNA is TGTGCCAGCAGTTTATATGGGCAGGGGGTCGGGAGCAATCAGCCCCAGCATTTT.

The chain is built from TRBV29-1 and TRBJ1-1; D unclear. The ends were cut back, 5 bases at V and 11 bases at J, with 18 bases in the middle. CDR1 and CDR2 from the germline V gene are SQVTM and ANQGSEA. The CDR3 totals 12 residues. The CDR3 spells CSVFFVGLGAFF. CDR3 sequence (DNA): TGCAGCGTTTTTTTCGTCGGGTTGGGTGCTTTCTTT.

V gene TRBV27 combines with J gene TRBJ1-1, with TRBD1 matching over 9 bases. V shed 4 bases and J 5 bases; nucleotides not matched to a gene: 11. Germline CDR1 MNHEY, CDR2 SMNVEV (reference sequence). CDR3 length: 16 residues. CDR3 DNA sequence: TGTGCCAGCAGTTCCACAGGGGGCTTCAAGGGGACTGAAGCTTTCTTT. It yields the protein CASSSTGGFKGTEAFF.

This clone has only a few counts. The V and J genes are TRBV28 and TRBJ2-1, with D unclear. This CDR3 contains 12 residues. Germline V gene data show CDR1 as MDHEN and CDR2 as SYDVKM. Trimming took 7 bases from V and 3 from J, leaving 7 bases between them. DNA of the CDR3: TGTGCCAGCACCCCCCGCTACAATGAGCAGTTCTTC. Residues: CASTPRYNEQFF.

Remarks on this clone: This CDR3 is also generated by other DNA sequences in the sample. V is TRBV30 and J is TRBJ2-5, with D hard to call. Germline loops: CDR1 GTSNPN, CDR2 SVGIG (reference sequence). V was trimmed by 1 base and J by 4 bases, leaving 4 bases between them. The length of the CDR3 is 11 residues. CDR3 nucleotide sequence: TGTGCCTGGAGTGGGGGAGAGACCCAGTACTTC. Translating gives CAWSGGETQYF.

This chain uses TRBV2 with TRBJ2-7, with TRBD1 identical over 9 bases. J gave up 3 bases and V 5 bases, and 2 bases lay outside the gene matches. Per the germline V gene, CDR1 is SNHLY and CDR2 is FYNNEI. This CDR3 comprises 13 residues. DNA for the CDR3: TGTGCCAGCAGTTGGACAGGGGTCTACGAGCAGTACTTC. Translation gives CASSWTGVYEQYF.

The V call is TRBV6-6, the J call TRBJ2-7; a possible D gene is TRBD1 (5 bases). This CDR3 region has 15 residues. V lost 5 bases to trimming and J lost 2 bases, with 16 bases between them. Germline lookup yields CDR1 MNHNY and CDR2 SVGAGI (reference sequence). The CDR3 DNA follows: TGTGCCAGCAGTGCCCGCCGTGGGGCCCCCTACGAGCAGTACTTC. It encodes CASSARRGAPYEQYF.

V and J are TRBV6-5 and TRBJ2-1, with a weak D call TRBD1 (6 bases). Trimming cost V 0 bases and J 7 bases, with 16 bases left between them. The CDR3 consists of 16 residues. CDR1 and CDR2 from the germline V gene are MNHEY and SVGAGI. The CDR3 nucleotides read TGTGCCAGCAGTTACTCATACAGGGTCCGGGCAAATGAGCAGTTCTTC. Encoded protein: CASSYSYRVRANEQFF.

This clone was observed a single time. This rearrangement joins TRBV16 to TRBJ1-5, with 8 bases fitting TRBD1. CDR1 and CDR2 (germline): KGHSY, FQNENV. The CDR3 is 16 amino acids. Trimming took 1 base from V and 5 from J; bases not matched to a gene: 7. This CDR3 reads CASSQFGQGRDQPQHF. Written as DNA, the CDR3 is TGTGCCAGCAGCCAATTTGGACAGGGCAGAGATCAGCCCCAGCATTTT.

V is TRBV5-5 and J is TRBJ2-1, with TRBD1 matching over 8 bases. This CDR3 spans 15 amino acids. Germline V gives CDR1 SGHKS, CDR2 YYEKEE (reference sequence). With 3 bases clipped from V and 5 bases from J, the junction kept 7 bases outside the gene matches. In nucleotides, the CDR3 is TGTGCCAGCAGCTGGCTACCGGGACAGGACAATGAGCAGTTCTTC. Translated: CASSWLPGQDNEQFF.

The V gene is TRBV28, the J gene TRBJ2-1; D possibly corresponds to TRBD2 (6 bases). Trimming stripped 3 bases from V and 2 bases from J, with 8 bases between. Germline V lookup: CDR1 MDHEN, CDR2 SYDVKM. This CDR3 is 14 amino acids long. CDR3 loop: CASSFRGTYNEQFF. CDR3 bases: TGTGCCAGCAGTTTCCGGGGGACCTACAATGAGCAGTTCTTC.

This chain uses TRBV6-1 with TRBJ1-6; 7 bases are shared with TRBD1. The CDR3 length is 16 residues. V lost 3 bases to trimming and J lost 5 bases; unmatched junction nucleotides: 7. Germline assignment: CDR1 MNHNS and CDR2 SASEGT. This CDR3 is CASSEASGTDNSPLHF. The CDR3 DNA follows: TGTGCCAGCAGTGAGGCCTCCGGGACAGATAATTCACCCCTCCACTTT.

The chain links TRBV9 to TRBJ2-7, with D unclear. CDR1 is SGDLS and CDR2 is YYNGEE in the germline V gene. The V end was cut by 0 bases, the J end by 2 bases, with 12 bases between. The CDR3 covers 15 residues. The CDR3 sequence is CASSVGLSEPYEQYF. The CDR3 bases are TGTGCCAGCAGCGTAGGCCTCAGCGAACCCTACGAGCAGTACTTC.

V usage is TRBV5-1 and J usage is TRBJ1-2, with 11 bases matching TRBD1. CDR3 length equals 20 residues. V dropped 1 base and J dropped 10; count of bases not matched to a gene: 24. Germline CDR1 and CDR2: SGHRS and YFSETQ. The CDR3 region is CASSLTRKWDRGALWSHYTF. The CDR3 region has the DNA TGCGCCAGCAGCTTGACCCGAAAATGGGACAGGGGGGCCCTATGGAGTCACTACACCTTC.

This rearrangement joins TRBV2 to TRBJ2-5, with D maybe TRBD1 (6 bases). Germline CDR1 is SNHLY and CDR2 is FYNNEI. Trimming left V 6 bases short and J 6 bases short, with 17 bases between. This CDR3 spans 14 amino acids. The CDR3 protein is CASRQGIQKKTQYF. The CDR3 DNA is TGTGCCAGCAGACAGGGCATACAGAAAAAGACCCAGTACTTC. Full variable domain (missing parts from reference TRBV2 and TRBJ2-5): EPEVTQTPSHQVTQMGQEVILRCVPISNHLYFYWYRQILGQKVEFLVSFYNNEISEKSEIFDDQFSVERPDGSNFTLKIRSTKLEDSAMYFCASRQGIQKKTQYFGPGTRLLVL.

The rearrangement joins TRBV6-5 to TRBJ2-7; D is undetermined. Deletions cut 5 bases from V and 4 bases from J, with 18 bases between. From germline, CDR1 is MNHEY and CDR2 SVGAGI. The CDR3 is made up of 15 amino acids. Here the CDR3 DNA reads TGTGCCAGCAGTCCTACCCCTTCTCACCCGTACGAGCAGTACTTC. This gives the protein CASSPTPSHPYEQYF.

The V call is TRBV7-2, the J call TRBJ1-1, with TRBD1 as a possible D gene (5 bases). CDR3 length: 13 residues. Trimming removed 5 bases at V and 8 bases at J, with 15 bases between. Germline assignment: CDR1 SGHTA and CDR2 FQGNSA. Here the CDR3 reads CASSVRTRGEAFF. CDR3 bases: TGTGCCAGCAGCGTTAGAACCCGGGGCGAAGCTTTCTTT.

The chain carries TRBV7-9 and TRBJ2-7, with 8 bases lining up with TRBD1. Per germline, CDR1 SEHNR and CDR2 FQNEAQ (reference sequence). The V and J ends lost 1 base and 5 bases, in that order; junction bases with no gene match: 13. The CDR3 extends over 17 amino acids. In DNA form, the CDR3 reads TGTGCCAGCAGCTTAGGTAGGGCTGGACAGGGAGTCCACGAGCAGTACTTC. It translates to CASSLGRAGQGVHEQYF.

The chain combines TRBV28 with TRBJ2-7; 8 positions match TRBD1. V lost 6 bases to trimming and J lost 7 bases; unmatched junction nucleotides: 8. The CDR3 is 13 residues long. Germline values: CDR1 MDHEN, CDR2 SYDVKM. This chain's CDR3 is CASRGQGAWEQYF. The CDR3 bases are TGTGCCAGCAGGGGGCAGGGGGCATGGGAGCAGTACTTC. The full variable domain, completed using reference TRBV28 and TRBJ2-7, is DVKVTQSSRYLVKRTGEKVFLECVQDMDHENMFWYRQDPGLGLRLIYFSYDVKMKEKGDIPEGYSVSREKKERFSLILESASTNQTSMYLCASRGQGAWEQYFGPGTRLTVT.

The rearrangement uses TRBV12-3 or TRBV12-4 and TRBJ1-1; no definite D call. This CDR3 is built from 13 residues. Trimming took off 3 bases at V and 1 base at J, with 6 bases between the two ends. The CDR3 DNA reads TGTGCCAGCAGTTTTATGGAGAACACTGAAGCTTTCTTT. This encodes CASSFMENTEAFF.

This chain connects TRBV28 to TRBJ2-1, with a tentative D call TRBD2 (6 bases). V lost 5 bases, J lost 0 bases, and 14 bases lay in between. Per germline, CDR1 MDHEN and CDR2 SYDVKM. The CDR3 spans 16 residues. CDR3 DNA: TGTGCCAGCAGTCCTTCCGGGAGTGTCTCCTACAATGAGCAGTTCTTC. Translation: CASSPSGSVSYNEQFF.

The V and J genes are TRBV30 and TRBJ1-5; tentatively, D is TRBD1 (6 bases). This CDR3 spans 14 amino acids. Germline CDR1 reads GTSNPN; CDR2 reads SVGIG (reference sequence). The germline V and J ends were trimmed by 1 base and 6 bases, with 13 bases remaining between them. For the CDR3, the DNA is TGTGCCTGGAGTGCTACAGGGTTATCTCAGCCCCAGCATTTT. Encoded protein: CAWSATGLSQPQHF. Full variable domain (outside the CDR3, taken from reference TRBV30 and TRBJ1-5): SQTIHQWPATLVQPVGSPLSLECTVEGTSNPNLYWYRQAAGRGLQLLFYSVGIGQISSEVPQNLSASRPQDRQFILSSKKLLLSDSGFYLCAWSATGLSQPQHFGDGTRLSIL.

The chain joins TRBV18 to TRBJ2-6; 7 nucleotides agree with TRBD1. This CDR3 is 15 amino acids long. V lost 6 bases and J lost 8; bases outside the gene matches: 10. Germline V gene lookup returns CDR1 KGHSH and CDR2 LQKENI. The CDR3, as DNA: TGTGCCAGCTCTGCCGACAGGGTGAGGACCAACGTCCTGACTTTC. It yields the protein CASSADRVRTNVLTF.

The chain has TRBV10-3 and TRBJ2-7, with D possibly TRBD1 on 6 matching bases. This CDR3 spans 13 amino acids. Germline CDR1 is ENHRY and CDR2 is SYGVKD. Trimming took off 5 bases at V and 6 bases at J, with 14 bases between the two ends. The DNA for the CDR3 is TGTGCCATCAGTACCACAGGGATGGGCGAGCAGTACTTC. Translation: CAISTTGMGEQYF.

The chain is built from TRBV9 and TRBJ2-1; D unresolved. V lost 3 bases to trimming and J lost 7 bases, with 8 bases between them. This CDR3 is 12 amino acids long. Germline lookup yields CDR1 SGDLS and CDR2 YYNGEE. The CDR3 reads CASSALPNEQFF. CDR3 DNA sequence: TGTGCCAGCAGCGCCCTACCTAATGAGCAGTTCTTC.

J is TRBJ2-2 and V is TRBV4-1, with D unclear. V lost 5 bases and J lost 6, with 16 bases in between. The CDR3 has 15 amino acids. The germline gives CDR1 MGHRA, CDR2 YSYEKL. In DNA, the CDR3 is TGCGCCAGCAGCTCATCGGCCCCAGGCCCCGGGGAGCTGTTTTTT. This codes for CASSSSAPGPGELFF.

CDR3 loop: CASSEAPGSGNTIYF. DNA of the CDR3: TGTGCCAGCAGTGAAGCTCCGGGGTCTGGAAACACCATATATTTT. The chain is built from TRBV6-1 and TRBJ1-3; no definite D call. Germline-derived CDR1 and CDR2 are MNHNS and SASEGT. The CDR3 covers 15 residues. Trimming removed 0 bases from V and 1 base from J, with 7 bases in between.